This T cell receptor (beta chain) was recorded in a study of regulatory T cells in long-lasting Graves disease. Study overall: Antithyroid drug intake by newly diagnosed Graves' patients had lasted under 3 months. Points from the study as a whole: Accuracy may have suffered from the small sample size.

The CDR3 length is 14 residues. The trim removed 5 bases at V and 9 bases at J, leaving 6 bases unmatched. The germline gives CDR1 WSHSY, CDR2 SAAADI. Building the TCR beta libraries relied on iRepertoire HTBI primers, and CDR3 regions underwent Arm-PCR. MiXCR, applied by TCRdb to the multiplex PCR reads, yields one record per CDR3 protein. Among under 300,000 distinct CDR3 sequences listed, roughly 18% were seen once. The time point denotes: newly diagnosed GD, antithyroid drugs for less than 3 months. From RNA extracted from PBMCs, the TCR library was made. In its sample, this clonotype was seen many times. Its antigen remains unidentified.

The chain has TRBV10-2 and TRBJ2-1; 11 nucleotides align to TRBD2. This specimen was peripheral blood mononuclear cells (PBMCs), taken at new diagnosis, from a patient treated with antithyroid drugs. This TCR was recovered from a female donor with Graves disease. CDR3 region: CASSLAGGPGEQFF. DNA of the CDR3: TGCGCCAGCAGTTTAGCGGGAGGGCCTGGTGAGCAGTTCTTC.